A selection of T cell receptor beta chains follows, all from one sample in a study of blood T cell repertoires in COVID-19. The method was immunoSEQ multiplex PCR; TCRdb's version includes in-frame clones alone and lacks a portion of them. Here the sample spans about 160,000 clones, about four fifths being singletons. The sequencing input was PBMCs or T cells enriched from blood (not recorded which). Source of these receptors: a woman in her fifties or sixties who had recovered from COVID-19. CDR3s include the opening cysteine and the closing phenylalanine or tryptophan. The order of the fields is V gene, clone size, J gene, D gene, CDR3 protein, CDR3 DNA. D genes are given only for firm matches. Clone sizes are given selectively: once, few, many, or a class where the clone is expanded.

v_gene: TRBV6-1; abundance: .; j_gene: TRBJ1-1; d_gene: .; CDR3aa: CASSESRDMTEAFF; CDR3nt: TGTGCCAGCAGTGAGTCACGGGATATGACTGAAGCTTTCTTT
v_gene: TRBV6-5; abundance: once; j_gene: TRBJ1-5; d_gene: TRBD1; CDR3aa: CASRTGGAQPQHF; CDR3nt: TGTGCCAGCAGGACAGGGGGGGCTCAGCCCCAGCATTTT
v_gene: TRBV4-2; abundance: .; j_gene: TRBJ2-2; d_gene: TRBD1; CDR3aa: CASSLQGGRGTGELFF; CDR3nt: TGTGCCAGCAGCCTCCAAGGGGGCCGGGGCACCGGGGAGCTGTTTTTT
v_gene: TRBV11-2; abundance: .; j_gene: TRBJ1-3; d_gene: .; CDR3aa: CASSRIQSLLHISGNTIYF; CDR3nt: TGTGCCAGCAGTAGAATACAGTCTCTCCTTCATATCTCTGGAAACACCATATATTTT
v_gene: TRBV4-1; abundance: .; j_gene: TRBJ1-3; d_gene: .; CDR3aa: CASSQDSQLVSGNTIYF; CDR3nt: TGCGCCAGCAGCCAAGACTCCCAACTGGTATCTGGAAACACCATATATTTT
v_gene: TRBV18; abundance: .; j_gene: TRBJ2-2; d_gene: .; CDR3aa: CASRIRELKTGELFF; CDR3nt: TGTGCCAGCCGGATTAGGGAGCTGAAAACCGGGGAGCTGTTTTTT
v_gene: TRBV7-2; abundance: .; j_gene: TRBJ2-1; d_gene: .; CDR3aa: CASSRDSQGGREQFF; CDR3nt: TGTGCCAGCAGCCGGGACTCCCAGGGCGGTCGTGAGCAGTTCTTC
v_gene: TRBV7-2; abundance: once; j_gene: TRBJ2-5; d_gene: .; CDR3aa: CASSLAGQEETQYF; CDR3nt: TGTGCCAGCAGCTTAGCAGGCCAGGAAGAGACCCAGTACTTC
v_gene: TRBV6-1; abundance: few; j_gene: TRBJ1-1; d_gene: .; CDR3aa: CASSDRDIRTEAFF; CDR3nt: TGTGCCAGCAGTGACCGAGACATACGAACTGAAGCTTTCTTT
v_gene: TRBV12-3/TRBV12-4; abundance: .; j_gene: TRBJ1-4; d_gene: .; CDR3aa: CASSLMGAEKLFF; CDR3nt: TGTGCCAGCAGTTTAATGGGGGCTGAAAAACTGTTTTTT
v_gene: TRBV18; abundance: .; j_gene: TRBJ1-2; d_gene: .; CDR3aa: CASVPEAWDYGYTF; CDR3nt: TGTGCCAGCGTACCAGAGGCTTGGGACTATGGCTACACCTTC
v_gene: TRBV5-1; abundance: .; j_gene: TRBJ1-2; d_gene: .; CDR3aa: CASSLAQGGTYGYTF; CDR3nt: TGCGCCAGCAGCTTGGCTCAGGGTGGTACCTATGGCTACACCTTC
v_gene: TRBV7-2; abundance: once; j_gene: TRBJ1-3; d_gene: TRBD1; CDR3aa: CASRISTGSGNTIYF; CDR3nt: TGTGCCAGCAGGATTTCGACAGGGTCTGGAAACACCATATATTTT
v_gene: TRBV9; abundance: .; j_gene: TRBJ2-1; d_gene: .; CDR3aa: CASSVVAGNNEQFF; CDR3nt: TGTGCCAGCAGCGTAGTGGCGGGTAACAATGAGCAGTTCTTC
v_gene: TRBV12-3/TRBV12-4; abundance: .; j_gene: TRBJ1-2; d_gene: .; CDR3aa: CASSFLLNYGYTF; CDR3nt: TGTGCCAGCAGTTTTCTCCTGAACTATGGCTACACCTTC
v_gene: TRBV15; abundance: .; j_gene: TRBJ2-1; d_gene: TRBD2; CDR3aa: CATSSGAGGHNEQFF; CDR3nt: TGTGCCACCAGCAGCGGTGCGGGGGGCCACAATGAGCAGTTCTTC
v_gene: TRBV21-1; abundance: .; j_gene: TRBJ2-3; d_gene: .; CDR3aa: CASSPSGLARTDTQYF; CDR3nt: TGTGCCAGCAGCCCTTCGGGACTAGCCCGCACAGATACGCAGTATTTT
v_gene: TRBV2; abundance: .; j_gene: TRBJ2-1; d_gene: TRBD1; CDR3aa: CARDRDRSYNEQFF; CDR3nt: TGTGCCAGAGACCGGGACAGATCCTACAATGAGCAGTTCTTC
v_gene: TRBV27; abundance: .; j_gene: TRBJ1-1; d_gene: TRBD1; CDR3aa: CASIRDRDRRTEAFF; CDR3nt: TGTGCCAGCATTCGAGACCGGGACAGGAGGACTGAAGCTTTCTTT
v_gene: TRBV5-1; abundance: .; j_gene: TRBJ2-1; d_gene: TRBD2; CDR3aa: CASRTSGGNNEQFF; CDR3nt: TGCGCCAGCAGGACTAGCGGGGGGAACAATGAGCAGTTCTTC
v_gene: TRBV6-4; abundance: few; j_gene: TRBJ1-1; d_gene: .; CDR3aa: CASKILGGSTEAFF; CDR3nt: TGTGCCAGCAAAATCCTGGGGGGGAGCACTGAAGCTTTCTTT
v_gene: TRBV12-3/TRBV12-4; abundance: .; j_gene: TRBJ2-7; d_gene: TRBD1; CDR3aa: CASSVGQVGGQYF; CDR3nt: TGTGCCAGCAGCGTGGGACAGGTGGGCGGGCAGTACTTC
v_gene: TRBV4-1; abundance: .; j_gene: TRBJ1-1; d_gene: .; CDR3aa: CASSQDFGGTEAFF; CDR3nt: TGCGCCAGCAGCCAAGATTTCGGGGGCACTGAAGCTTTCTTT
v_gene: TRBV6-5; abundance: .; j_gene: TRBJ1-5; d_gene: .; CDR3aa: CASSGAEGSNQPQHF; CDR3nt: TGTGCCAGCAGCGGAGCGGAGGGTAGCAATCAGCCCCAGCATTTT
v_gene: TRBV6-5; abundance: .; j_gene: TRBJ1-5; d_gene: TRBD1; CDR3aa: CASSRGSNQPQHF; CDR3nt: TGTGCCAGCAGCAGGGGGTCAAATCAGCCCCAGCATTTT
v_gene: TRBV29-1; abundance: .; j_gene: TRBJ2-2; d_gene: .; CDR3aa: CSVGPAVNTGELFF; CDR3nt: TGCAGCGTTGGCCCAGCGGTTAACACCGGGGAGCTGTTTTTT
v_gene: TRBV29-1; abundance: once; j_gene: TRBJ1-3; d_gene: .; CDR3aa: CSAQGPLSGNTIYF; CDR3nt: TGCAGCGCCCAGGGCCCCCTCTCTGGAAACACCATATATTTT
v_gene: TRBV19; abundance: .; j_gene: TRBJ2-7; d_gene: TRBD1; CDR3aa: CASSIGGQGAYEQYF; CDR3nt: TGTGCCAGTAGTATTGGGGGACAGGGGGCCTACGAGCAGTACTTC
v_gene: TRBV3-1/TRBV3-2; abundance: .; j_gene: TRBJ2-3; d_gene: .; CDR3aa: CASSRETSNTDTQYF; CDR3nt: TGTGCCAGCAGCCGAGAAACTAGTAACACAGATACGCAGTATTTT
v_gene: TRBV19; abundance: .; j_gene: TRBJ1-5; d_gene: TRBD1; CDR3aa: CARQKIGGQSNSNQPQHF; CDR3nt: TGTGCCCGACAAAAGATAGGGGGACAGTCAAATAGCAATCAGCCCCAGCATTTT
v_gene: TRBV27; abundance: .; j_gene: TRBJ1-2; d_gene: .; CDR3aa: CASSAGTLYGYTF; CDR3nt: TGTGCCAGCAGCGCCGGGACTCTTTATGGCTACACCTTC
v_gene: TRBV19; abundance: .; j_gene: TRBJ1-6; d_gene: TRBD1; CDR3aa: CASMETGTSPLHF; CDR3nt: TGTGCCAGTATGGAGACAGGGACTTCACCCCTCCACTTT
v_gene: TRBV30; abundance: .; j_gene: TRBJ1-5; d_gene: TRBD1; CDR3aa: CAWSGPGTGGNQPQHF; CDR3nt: TGTGCCTGGAGTGGCCCCGGGACAGGGGGGAATCAGCCCCAGCATTTT
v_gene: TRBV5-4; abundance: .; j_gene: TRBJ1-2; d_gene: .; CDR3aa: CASTEARQSYGYTF; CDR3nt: TGTGCCAGCACCGAAGCGAGACAGAGCTATGGCTACACCTTC
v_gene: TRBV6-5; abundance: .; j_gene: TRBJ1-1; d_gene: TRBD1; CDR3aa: CASRPPGQGRTEAFF; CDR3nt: TGTGCCAGCAGGCCTCCGGGACAGGGACGCACTGAAGCTTTCTTT
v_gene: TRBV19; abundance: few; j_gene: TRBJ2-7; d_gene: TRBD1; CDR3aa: CASSILSGGTYEQYF; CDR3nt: TGTGCCAGTAGTATTTTATCAGGGGGAACCTACGAGCAGTACTTC
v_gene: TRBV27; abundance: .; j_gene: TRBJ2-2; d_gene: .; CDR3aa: CASSLWGGPDTGELFF; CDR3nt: TGTGCCAGCAGCCTTTGGGGGGGGCCGGACACCGGGGAGCTGTTTTTT
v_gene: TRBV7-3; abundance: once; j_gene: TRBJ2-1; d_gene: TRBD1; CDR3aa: CASSPGQGGRLFF; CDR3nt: TGTGCCAGCAGCCCGGGACAGGGGGGGCGGCTGTTCTTC
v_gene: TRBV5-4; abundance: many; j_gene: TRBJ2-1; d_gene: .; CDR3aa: CASSYETPAYNEQFF; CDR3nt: TGTGCCAGTTCTTATGAAACCCCGGCCTACAATGAGCAGTTCTTC
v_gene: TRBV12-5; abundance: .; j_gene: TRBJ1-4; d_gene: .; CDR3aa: CASGRGTSTNEKLFF; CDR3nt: TGTGCTAGTGGGCGGGGGACTTCAACTAATGAAAAACTGTTTTTT
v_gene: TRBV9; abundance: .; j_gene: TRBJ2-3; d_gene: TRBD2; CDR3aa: CASSSRTSGSRDTQYF; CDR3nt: TGTGCCAGCAGCTCGCGGACTAGCGGGAGTCGGGATACGCAGTATTTT
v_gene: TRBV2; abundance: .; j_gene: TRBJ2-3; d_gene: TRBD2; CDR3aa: CASRGPSGGAQDTQYF; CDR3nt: TGTGCCAGCAGGGGCCCCAGCGGGGGGGCTCAAGATACGCAGTATTTT
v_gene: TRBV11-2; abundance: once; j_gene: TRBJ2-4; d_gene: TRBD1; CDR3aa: CASSYGQGRAKNIQYF; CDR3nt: TGTGCCAGCAGCTACGGACAGGGCCGTGCCAAAAACATTCAGTACTTC
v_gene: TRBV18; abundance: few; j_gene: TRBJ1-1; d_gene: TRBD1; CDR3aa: CASSLRTGRNTEAFF; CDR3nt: TGTGCCAGCTCCCTTAGGACAGGGAGGAACACTGAAGCTTTCTTT
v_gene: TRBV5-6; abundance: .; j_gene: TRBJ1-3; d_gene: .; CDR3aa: CASSSRVNTIYF; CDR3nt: TGTGCCAGCAGCTCGCGGGTAAACACCATATATTTT
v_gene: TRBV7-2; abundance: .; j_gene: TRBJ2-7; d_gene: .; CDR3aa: CASSLGTGTYEQYF; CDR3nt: TGTGCCAGCAGCCTAGGGACCGGGACCTACGAGCAGTACTTC
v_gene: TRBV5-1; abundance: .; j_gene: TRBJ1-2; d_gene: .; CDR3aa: CASRGEGNYGYTF; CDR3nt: TGCGCCAGCAGAGGGGAAGGTAACTATGGCTACACCTTC
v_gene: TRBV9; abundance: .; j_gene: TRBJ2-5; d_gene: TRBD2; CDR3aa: CASSVARLARAETQYF; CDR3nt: TGTGCCAGCAGCGTAGCGAGACTAGCACGCGCAGAGACCCAGTACTTC
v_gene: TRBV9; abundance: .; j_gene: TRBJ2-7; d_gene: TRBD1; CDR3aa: CASSPRTGSSYEQYF; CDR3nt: TGTGCCAGCAGCCCCCGGACAGGATCTTCATACGAGCAGTACTTC
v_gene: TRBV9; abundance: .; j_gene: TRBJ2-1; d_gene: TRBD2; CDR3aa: CASSVLAGGHNEQFF; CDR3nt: TGTGCCAGCAGCGTCCTAGCGGGGGGTCACAATGAGCAGTTCTTC
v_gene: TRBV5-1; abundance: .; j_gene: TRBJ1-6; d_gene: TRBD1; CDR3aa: CASSLADRDNSPLHF; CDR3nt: TGCGCCAGCAGCTTGGCGGACAGGGATAATTCACCCCTCCACTTT
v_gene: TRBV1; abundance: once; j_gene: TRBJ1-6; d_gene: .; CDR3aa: CTSRRRKTGDNSPLHF; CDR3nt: TGCACCAGCAGACGGAGAAAGACAGGGGATAATTCACCCCTCCACTTT